This TCR beta chain was sequenced in a study of CD8+ T cells in alopecia areata. Turning to the study itself: It was oral tofacitinib, at 5 to 10 mg twice daily, that treated patients received. Treatment with tofacitinib (6 to 18 months) was followed by 6 months off drug. Study conclusions and caveats: Alopecia totalis/universalis scalp especially showed more expanded CD8+ clones than normal scalp.

The germline V gene encodes CDR1 LGHNA and CDR2 YSLEER. The CDR3 is 15 amino acids. J was trimmed by 0 bases and V by 0 bases; bases with no gene match: 2. Researchers took lesional scalp punch biopsies and peripheral blood from people who were alopecia areata patients. With regard to this clone: No antigen is known for it.

In each case, RNA was isolated and then reverse transcribed into cDNA as the sequencing template. The assay was immunoSEQ multiplex PCR, and TCRdb's table has in-frame clones only and misses some. The repertoire holds about 130,000 clones, with about three fifths as singletons. The gene calls are TRBV4-3 and TRBJ2-7; 7 positions agree with TRBD1. Specimen: CD4+ T cells sorted from blood, collected at week 0. This clonotype was sampled from a human donor with alopecia areata. Here the CDR3 DNA reads TGCGCCAGCAGCCAAGAAAAGGGGGCCTCCTACGAGCAGTACTTC. Its translation: CASSQEKGASYEQYF.